This TCR beta chain was sequenced in a study of high-grade serous ovarian cancer treatment subgroups. About the research overall: Samples averaged about 15,000 reads and several thousand unique TCR beta rearrangements.

The germline CDR1 and CDR2 sequences are MGHDK and SYGVNS. V shed 0 bases and J shed 2 bases, with 8 bases lying between them. There are 16 residues in the CDR3. Produced via immunoSEQ multiplex PCR; TCRdb's table is partial and in-frame only. This sample has 4,000 or so clones, with roughly 71% found just once. As for this clone: As yet, its antigen is unknown.

Study findings and constraints: Different patients shared almost no repertoire; same-patient tumors shared about 0.095 to 0.79. Bulk tumor TCR sequencing gave no spatial information.

Tumor samples were obtained before definitive surgery or chemotherapy. V is TRBV25-1 and J is TRBJ2-6; D might be TRBD1 (5 bases). The sequenced material came from tumor tissue. The clonotype was recovered from a human donor with high-grade serous ovarian cancer. The CDR3 DNA is TGTGCCAGCAGTGAATATGTAGGGGCTGGGGCCAACGTCCTGACTTTC. It codes for CASSEYVGAGANVLTF.